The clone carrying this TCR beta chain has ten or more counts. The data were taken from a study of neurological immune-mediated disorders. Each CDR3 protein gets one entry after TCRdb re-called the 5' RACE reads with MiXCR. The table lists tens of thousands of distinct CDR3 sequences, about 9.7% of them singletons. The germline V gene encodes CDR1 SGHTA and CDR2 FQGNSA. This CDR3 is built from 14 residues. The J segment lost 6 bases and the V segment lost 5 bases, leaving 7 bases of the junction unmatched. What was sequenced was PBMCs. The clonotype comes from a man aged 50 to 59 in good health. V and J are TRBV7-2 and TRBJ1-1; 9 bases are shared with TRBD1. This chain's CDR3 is CASSHPGTGSEAFF. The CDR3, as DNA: TGTGCCAGCAGCCACCCAGGGACAGGGTCTGAAGCTTTCTTT.